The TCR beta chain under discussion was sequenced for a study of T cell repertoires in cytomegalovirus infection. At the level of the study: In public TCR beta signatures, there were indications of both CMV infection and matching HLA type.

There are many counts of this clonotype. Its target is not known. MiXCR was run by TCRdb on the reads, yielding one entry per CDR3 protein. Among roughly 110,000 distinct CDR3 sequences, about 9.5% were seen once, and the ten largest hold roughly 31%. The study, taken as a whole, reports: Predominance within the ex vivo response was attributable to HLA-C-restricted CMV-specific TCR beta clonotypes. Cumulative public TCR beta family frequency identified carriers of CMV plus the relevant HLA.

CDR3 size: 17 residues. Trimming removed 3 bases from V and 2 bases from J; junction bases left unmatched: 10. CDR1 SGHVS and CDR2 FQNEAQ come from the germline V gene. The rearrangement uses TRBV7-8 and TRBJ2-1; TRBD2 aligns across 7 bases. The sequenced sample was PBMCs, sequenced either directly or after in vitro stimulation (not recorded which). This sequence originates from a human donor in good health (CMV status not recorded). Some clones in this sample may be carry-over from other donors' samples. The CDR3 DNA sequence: TGTGCCAGCAGCTTGGACCCCCGGGACTATACCTACAATGAGCAGTTCTTC. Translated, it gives CASSLDPRDYTYNEQFF.